This TCR beta chain was documented in a study of T cells in Graves' hyperthyroidism and ophthalmopathy. The diagnoses drew upon clinical symptoms, serum thyroxine and TRAb, thyroid ultrasound and orbital computed tomography. Cells are PBMCs isolated from around 9.4 ml of fresh blood. Trimming took 4 bases from V and 0 from J, leaving 13 bases between them. Germline loops: CDR1 SGHTA, CDR2 FQGNSA. This CDR3 comprises 16 residues. Study-wide findings and caveats: From stable hyperthyroidism, ophthalmopathy was separated by a 13 V-J model.

This clonotype was picked up one time. Its cognate antigen is unknown. Authors of the study amplified TCR beta CDR3 regions from RNA transcripts. Primed by the HTBI set, a first-round RT-PCR was run on the TCR CDR3. MiXCR, run by TCRdb on the multiplex PCR reads, gives a single entry per CDR3 protein. Of about 640,000 distinct CDR3 sequences in the sample, around 20% were seen once. The rearrangement joins TRBV7-2 to TRBJ2-1; D is possibly TRBD2 (5 bases). The TCR sequence derives from a man aged 25-45 years with Graves' ophthalmopathy. The sample consisted of blood. The CDR3 region is CASSSGTRVSYNEQFF. CDR3 DNA sequence: TGTGCCAGCAGCTCAGGAACTAGGGTCTCCTACAATGAGCAGTTCTTC.